Described below is a single TCR beta chain sequence and its context. Its antigen remains unknown. The data are from a study of blood T cells in healthy people across ages. For the study at large: About one barcoded TCR beta cDNA was captured per two T cells. Regarding the study as a whole: Versus aged donors, long-lived donors had higher diversity and more naive CD4+ cells.

A second PCR, run for roughly 6 to 11 cycles, used a sample-barcoded 5' primer plus a J-beta primer mix. TCRdb re-analysed the 5' RACE reads in MiXCR, keeping a single row per CDR3 protein. The sample lists 1.5 million to 2 million distinct CDR3 sequences, less than 50% occurring once. Germline CDR1 and CDR2: PRHDT and FYEKMQ (reference sequence). V gave up 4 bases and J gave up 6 bases; unmatched junction bases: 8. The CDR3 sequence is 15 residues long. Sequencing used blood. This rearrangement joins TRBV13 to TRBJ2-3; the match to TRBD2 covers 9 bases. The TCR was taken from a woman between 40 and 55 years old in good health. Written as DNA, the CDR3 is TGTGCCAGCAGCTCGAGCGGGGGGCGCGCGGATACGCAGTATTTT. This codes for CASSSSGGRADTQYF.